The rows below give T cell receptor beta chains drawn from one sample of a study of control samples from healthy donors and cancer patients. Here immunoSEQ multiplex PCR was the method, and the copy in TCRdb shows in-frame clones only, minus some. The sample consists of roughly 130,000 clones, 91% of them appearing once. The sample consisted of blood. The receptors come from a man younger than 30 in good health. Both conserved end residues are part of each CDR3. Fields, in order: V gene, D gene, J gene, clone size, CDR3 protein, CDR3 DNA. D genes are given only for firm matches. The listing skips clone size in some rows; elsewhere it reads once, few, many or a size class.

v_call: TRBV20-1; d_call: NA; j_call: TRBJ2-1; clone_size: NA; cdr3_aa: CSAFYNEQFF; cdr3_nt: TGCAGTGCCTTCTACAATGAGCAGTTCTTC
v_call: TRBV10-2; d_call: NA; j_call: TRBJ1-1; clone_size: NA; cdr3_aa: CASNVGRNTEAFF; cdr3_nt: TGCGCCAGCAATGTGGGCAGAAACACTGAAGCTTTCTTT
v_call: TRBV7-2; d_call: NA; j_call: TRBJ1-5; clone_size: NA; cdr3_aa: CASSSQGYSNQPQHF; cdr3_nt: TGTGCCAGCAGCTCCCAGGGCTATAGCAATCAGCCCCAGCATTTT
v_call: TRBV6-5; d_call: NA; j_call: TRBJ2-2; clone_size: NA; cdr3_aa: CASSTRGPNTGELFF; cdr3_nt: TGTGCCAGCAGTACCAGGGGACCGAACACCGGGGAGCTGTTTTTT
v_call: TRBV11-2; d_call: TRBD1; j_call: TRBJ2-5; clone_size: NA; cdr3_aa: CASSPAQGRSETQYF; cdr3_nt: TGTGCCAGCAGCCCCGCACAGGGGCGCAGTGAGACCCAGTACTTC
v_call: TRBV19; d_call: NA; j_call: TRBJ1-5; clone_size: NA; cdr3_aa: CASSIGYSNQPQHF; cdr3_nt: TGTGCCAGTAGTATTGGTTATAGCAATCAGCCCCAGCATTTT
v_call: TRBV5-6; d_call: NA; j_call: TRBJ2-5; clone_size: NA; cdr3_aa: CASSLGLQETQYF; cdr3_nt: TGTGCCAGCAGCTTGGGGCTCCAAGAGACCCAGTACTTC
v_call: TRBV10-1; d_call: NA; j_call: TRBJ1-1; clone_size: NA; cdr3_aa: CASSESTEMNTEAFF; cdr3_nt: TGCGCCAGCAGTGAGTCGACAGAAATGAACACTGAAGCTTTCTTT
v_call: TRBV10-2; d_call: TRBD2; j_call: TRBJ2-2; clone_size: NA; cdr3_aa: CASTSGGATGELFF; cdr3_nt: TGCGCCAGCACAAGCGGGGGGGCCACCGGGGAGCTGTTTTTT
v_call: TRBV11-2; d_call: NA; j_call: TRBJ1-2; clone_size: NA; cdr3_aa: CASSFEGDGYTF; cdr3_nt: TGTGCCAGCAGCTTCGAGGGAGATGGCTACACCTTC
v_call: TRBV30; d_call: NA; j_call: TRBJ1-2; clone_size: NA; cdr3_aa: CAWGRSSMDGYTF; cdr3_nt: TGTGCCTGGGGACGGTCCTCGATGGATGGCTACACCTTC
v_call: TRBV10-3; d_call: TRBD1; j_call: TRBJ1-2; clone_size: once; cdr3_aa: CALRGQNYGYTF; cdr3_nt: TGTGCCTTGAGGGGGCAGAACTATGGCTACACCTTC
v_call: TRBV12-2; d_call: NA; j_call: TRBJ2-1; clone_size: once; cdr3_aa: CASRSPPKLAGDEQFF; cdr3_nt: TGTGCAAGTCGCTCTCCCCCCAAACTAGCGGGGGACGAGCAGTTCTTC
v_call: TRBV11-2; d_call: NA; j_call: TRBJ2-7; clone_size: NA; cdr3_aa: CASSPQQLFSYEQYF; cdr3_nt: TGTGCCAGCAGCCCGCAACAGTTATTTTCCTACGAGCAGTACTTC
v_call: TRBV27; d_call: TRBD1; j_call: TRBJ2-3; clone_size: NA; cdr3_aa: CASSSRQGDTDTQYF; cdr3_nt: TGTGCCAGCAGTTCCCGACAGGGGGACACAGATACGCAGTATTTT
v_call: TRBV5-1; d_call: NA; j_call: TRBJ1-1; clone_size: NA; cdr3_aa: CASRGTNTEAFF; cdr3_nt: TGCGCCAGCAGGGGGACGAACACTGAAGCTTTCTTT
v_call: TRBV5-1; d_call: TRBD1; j_call: TRBJ1-1; clone_size: NA; cdr3_aa: CASSPRQGRGNTEAFF; cdr3_nt: TGCGCCAGCAGCCCGCGACAGGGGAGGGGGAACACTGAAGCTTTCTTT
v_call: TRBV5-6; d_call: TRBD1; j_call: TRBJ1-5; clone_size: NA; cdr3_aa: CASSLARGHQPQHF; cdr3_nt: TGTGCCAGCAGCTTGGCCAGGGGGCATCAGCCCCAGCATTTT
v_call: TRBV10-3; d_call: TRBD1; j_call: TRBJ1-1; clone_size: NA; cdr3_aa: CAITTDRDTEAFF; cdr3_nt: TGTGCCATCACCACCGACAGGGATACTGAAGCTTTCTTT